This entry is about one TCR beta chain. No antigen is known for it. This entry belongs to a study of STAT3 mutations in large granular lymphocyte leukemia. Whole-study results and caveats: In T-cell large granular lymphocyte leukemia, about half of patients showed multiple immunodominant subclonotypes.

The ends were cut back, 0 bases at V and 4 bases at J, with 13 bases in the middle. The CDR3 has 15 amino acids. Germline lookup yields CDR1 SGHTA and CDR2 FQGNSA. This table comes from immunoSEQ multiplex PCR, and its TCRdb copy is limited to in-frame clones, with some not included. The sample holds approximately 45,000 clones, 80% to 85% seen once. The chain recombines TRBV7-2 with TRBJ2-7; TRBD2 might be the D (7 bases). This clonotype was sampled from a human donor with T large granular lymphocyte leukemia. Some clones in this sample may be carry-over from other donors' samples. Sequenced material: PBMCs. CDR3 coding DNA: TGTGCCAGCAGCTTAGCGCTCGGGGGGCAGTACGAGCAGTACTTC. Its protein is CASSLALGGQYEQYF.